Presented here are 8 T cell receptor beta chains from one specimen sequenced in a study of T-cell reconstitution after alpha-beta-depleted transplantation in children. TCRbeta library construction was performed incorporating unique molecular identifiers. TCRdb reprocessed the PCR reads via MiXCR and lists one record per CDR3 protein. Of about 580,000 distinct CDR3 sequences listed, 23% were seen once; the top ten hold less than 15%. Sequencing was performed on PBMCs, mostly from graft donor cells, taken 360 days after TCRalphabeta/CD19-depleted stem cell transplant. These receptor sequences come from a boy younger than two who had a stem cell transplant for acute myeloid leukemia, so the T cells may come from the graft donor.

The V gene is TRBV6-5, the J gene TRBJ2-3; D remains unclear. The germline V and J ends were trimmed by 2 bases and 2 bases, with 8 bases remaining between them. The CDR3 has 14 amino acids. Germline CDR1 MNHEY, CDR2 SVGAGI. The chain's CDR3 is CASSYDVLTDTQYF. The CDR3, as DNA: TGTGCCAGCAGTTACGACGTCCTCACAGATACGCAGTATTTT.

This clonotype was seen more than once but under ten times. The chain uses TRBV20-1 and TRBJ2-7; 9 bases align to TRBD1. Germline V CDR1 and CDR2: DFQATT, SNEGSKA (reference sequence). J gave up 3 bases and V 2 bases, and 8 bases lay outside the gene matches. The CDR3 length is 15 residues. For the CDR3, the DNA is TGCAGTGCTAGACCCATGGACAGGGGACTCTACGAGCAGTACGTC. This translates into CSARPMDRGLYEQYV.

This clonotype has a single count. This chain's CDR3 is CASQVAGERYNEQFF. CDR3 nucleotides: TGTGCCTCCCAAGTAGCGGGGGAGAGATACAATGAGCAGTTCTTC. The rearrangement uses TRBV30 and TRBJ2-1; TRBD2 aligns across 9 bases. This CDR3 contains 15 residues. The germline CDR1 and CDR2 sequences are GTSNPN and SVGIG (reference sequence). With 7 bases clipped from V and 4 bases from J, the junction kept 11 bases outside the gene matches.

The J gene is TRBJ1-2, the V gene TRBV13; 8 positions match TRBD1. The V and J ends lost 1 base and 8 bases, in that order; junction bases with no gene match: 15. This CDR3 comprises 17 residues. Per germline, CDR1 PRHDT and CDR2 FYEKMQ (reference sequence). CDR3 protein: CASSLVPADRVTQGYTF. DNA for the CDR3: TGTGCCAGCAGCTTAGTCCCCGCGGACAGGGTAACTCAAGGCTACACCTTC.

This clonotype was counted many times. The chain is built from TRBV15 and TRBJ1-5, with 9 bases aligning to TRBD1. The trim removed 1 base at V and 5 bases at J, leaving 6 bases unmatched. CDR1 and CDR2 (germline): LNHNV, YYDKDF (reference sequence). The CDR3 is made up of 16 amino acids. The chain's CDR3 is CATSRVTGGIDQPQHF. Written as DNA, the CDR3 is TGTGCCACCAGCAGAGTAACAGGGGGCATCGATCAGCCCCAGCATTTT.

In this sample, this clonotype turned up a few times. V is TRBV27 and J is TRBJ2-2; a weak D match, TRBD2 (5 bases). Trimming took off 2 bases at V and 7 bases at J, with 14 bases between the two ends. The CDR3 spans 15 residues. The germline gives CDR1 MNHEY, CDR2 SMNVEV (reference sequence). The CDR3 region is CASSLASGSGGELFF. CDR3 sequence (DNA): TGTGCCAGCAGTTTAGCATCGGGGTCGGGCGGGGAGCTGTTTTTT.

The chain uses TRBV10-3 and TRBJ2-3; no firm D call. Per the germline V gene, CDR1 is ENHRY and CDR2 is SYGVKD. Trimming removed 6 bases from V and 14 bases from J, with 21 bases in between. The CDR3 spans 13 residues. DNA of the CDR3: TGTGCCATCAGCCTCAAAGGACGGTATCGTAGGTATTTT. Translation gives CAISLKGRYRRYF.

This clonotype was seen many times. CDR3: CASSSGGVYEQYV. CDR3 DNA sequence: TGTGCCAGCAGCTCAGGGGGCGTATACGAGCAGTACGTC. The chain couples TRBV7-9 to TRBJ2-7, with 8 bases lining up with TRBD1. Looked up from germline, CDR1 is SEHNR and CDR2 is FQNEAQ (reference sequence). V trimming: 4 bases; J trimming: 4 bases; junction bases outside the gene matches: 3. The CDR3 is 13 amino acids.